The clone carrying this T cell receptor beta chain has a single count. As handled by the study authors: Amplifying reference gene primers gave estimates of nucleated cell counts. This table comes from immunoSEQ multiplex PCR, and its TCRdb copy is limited to in-frame clones, with some not included. That table is the source of V, J and clone size, and D and trimming were worked out from the DNA. The data show approximately 230,000 clones, with roughly 80% seen just once and roughly 4% held by the top ten. The sample originates from a study of blood T cell repertoires in COVID-19. Study information: The United States, Italy and Spain were the sources of the acute and convalescent COVID-19 samples. The analysed material was cDNA or gDNA that came from T cells, B-cell-depleted T cells, or PBMCs.

Germline V CDR1 and CDR2: MNHEY, SVGAGI. There are 12 residues in the CDR3. V gave up 6 bases and J gave up 9 bases, with 9 bases separating them. The chain carries TRBV6-5 and TRBJ1-6; D ambiguous. Sequencing used peripheral blood. The receptor was isolated from a woman between 35 and 50 years old with active or convalescent COVID-19. This chain's CDR3 is CASRGGPSPLHF. CDR3 in DNA: TGTGCCAGCAGGGGAGGGCCTTCACCCCTCCACTTT.